This T cell receptor beta chain comes out of a study of cytomegalovirus exposure and HLA in healthy donors. Study-wide findings and caveats: Later analysis revealed greater clonal expansion in HLA-associated TCR beta chains than in equally common others.

Primers for the PCR totalled 60 Vbeta and 13 Jbeta. This table comes from immunoSEQ multiplex PCR, and its TCRdb copy is limited to in-frame clones, with some not included. This table holds around 190,000 clones, 79% found once. In germline, CDR1 is MNHEY, CDR2 SVGAGI. The V gene end was trimmed by 7 bases and the J gene end by 5 bases; junction bases not matched to a gene: 7. The CDR3 sequence is 14 residues long. A word on this clone: The antigen is unknown.

The clonotype originates from a woman in her twenties or thirties in good health and CMV-seropositive. Sequencing input: PBMCs. The rearrangement joins TRBV6-5 to TRBJ2-3, with TRBD2 matching 9 bases. CDR3 in amino acids: CASMGGGALDTQYF. CDR3 in DNA: TGTGCCAGCATGGGCGGGGGGGCCTTAGATACGCAGTATTTT.